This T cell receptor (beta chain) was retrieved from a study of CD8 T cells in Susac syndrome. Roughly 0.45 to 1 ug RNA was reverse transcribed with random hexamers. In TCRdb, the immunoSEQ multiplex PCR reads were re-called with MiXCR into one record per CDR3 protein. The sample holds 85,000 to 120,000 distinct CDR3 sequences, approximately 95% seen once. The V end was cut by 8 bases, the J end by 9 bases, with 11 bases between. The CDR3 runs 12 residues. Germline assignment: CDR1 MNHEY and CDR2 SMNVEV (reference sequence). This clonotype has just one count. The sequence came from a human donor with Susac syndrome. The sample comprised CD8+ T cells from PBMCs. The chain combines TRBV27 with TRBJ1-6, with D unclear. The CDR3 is CASGLISSPLHF. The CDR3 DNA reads TGTGCCAGCGGCCTGATAAGTTCACCCCTCCACTTT.